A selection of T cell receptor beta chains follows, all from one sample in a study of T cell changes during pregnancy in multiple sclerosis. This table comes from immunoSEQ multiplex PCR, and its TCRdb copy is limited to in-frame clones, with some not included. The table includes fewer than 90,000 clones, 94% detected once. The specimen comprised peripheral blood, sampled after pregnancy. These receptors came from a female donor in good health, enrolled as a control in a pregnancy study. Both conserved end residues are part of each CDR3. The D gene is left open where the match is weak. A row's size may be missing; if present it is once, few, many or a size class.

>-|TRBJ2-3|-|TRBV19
CASNYDRGNSTDTQYF
TGTGCCAGTAATTATGATCGCGGGAACAGCACAGATACGCAGTATTTT
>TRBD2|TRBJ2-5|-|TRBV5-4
CASSFGLAPETQYF
TGTGCCAGCAGCTTCGGACTAGCTCCAGAGACCCAGTACTTC
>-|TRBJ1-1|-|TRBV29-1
CSVEGSREEAFF
TGCAGCGTTGAAGGCTCAAGGGAGGAAGCTTTCTTT
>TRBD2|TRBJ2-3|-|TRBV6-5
CAVTGGEGADTQYF
TGTGCCGTCACTGGGGGGGAGGGCGCAGATACGCAGTATTTT
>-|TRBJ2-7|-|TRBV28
CASSLYYEQYF
TGTGCCAGCAGTCTTTACTACGAGCAGTACTTC
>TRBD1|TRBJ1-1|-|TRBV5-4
CASSLEATRGRGGANTEAFF
TGTGCCAGCAGCTTGGAGGCTACCAGGGGGCGCGGGGGCGCGAACACTGAAGCTTTCTTT
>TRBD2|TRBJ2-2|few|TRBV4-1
CASSPRTSGSVTGELFF
TGCGCCAGCAGCCCCCGGACTAGCGGGAGCGTGACCGGGGAGCTGTTTTTT
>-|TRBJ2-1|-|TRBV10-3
CAISAYRDSTLSVYNEQFF
TGTGCCATCAGTGCTTACCGGGACTCCACCCTTTCTGTCTACAATGAGCAGTTCTTC
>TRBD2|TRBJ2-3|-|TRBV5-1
CASMSTSGRYTDTQYF
TGCGCCAGCATGTCGACTAGCGGGAGATACACAGATACGCAGTATTTT
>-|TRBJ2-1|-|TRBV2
CASRKGGISEQFF
TGTGCCAGCCGAAAGGGGGGGATTAGTGAGCAGTTCTTC
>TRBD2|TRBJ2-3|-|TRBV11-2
CASSFTSGSTDTQYF
TGTGCCAGCAGCTTCACTAGCGGGAGCACAGATACGCAGTATTTT
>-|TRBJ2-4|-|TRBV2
CASSPSGVAKNIQYF
TGTGCCAGCAGCCCGTCGGGGGTAGCCAAAAACATTCAGTACTTC
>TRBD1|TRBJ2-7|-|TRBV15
CATSIDRDDEQYF
TGTGCCACCAGCATCGACAGGGACGACGAGCAGTACTTC
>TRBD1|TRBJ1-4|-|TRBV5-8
CASSSDRGRNEKLFF
TGTGCCAGCAGCTCGGACAGGGGACGTAATGAAAAACTGTTTTTT
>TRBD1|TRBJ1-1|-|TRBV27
CASGTGMNTEAFF
TGTGCCAGCGGGACAGGAATGAACACTGAAGCTTTCTTT
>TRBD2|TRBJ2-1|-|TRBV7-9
CASRSGSFEQFF
TGTGCCAGCAGGAGCGGGAGTTTTGAGCAGTTCTTC
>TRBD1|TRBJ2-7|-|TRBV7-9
CASSPRTGGALWEQYF
TGTGCCAGCAGCCCGCGGACAGGGGGTGCTTTGTGGGAGCAGTACTTC
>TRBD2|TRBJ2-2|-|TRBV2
CASSGGGRGTGELFF
TGTGCCAGCAGTGGCGGCGGGAGAGGGACCGGGGAGCTGTTTTTT
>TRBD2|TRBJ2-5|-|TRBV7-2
CASSLVLGEGGKETQYF
TGTGCCAGCAGCTTAGTTTTGGGGGAGGGTGGCAAAGAGACCCAGTACTTC
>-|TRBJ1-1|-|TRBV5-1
CASRSSVGGTEAFF
TGCGCCAGCAGGAGCTCGGTAGGGGGCACTGAAGCTTTCTTT
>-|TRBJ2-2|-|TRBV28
CASSPPGVVGELFF
TGTGCCAGCAGCCCCCCCGGGGTGGTCGGGGAGCTGTTTTTT
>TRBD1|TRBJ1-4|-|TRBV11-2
CASSLGDSATNEKLFF
TGTGCCAGCAGCTTAGGGGACAGTGCAACTAATGAAAAACTGTTTTTT
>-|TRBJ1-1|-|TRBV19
CASSPERRTEAFF
TGTGCCAGTAGTCCAGAACGCAGGACTGAAGCTTTCTTT
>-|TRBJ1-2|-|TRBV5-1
CASSLVGDGYTF
TGCGCCAGCAGCTTGGTAGGGGATGGCTACACCTTC
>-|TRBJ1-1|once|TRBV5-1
CASSLGAVNTEAFF
TGCGCCAGCAGCTTGGGGGCTGTGAACACTGAAGCTTTCTTT
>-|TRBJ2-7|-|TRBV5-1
CASSLDTSSVYEQYF
TGCGCCAGCAGCTTGGACACTAGTTCGGTCTACGAGCAGTACTTC